This T cell receptor (beta chain) came from a study of CD8+ T cells in alopecia areata. RNA extraction and reverse transcription yielded cDNA as sequencing template. Repertoires were generated with immunoSEQ multiplex PCR, while TCRdb's copy carries only in-frame clones and drops some. In the table there are roughly 190,000 clones, 50% to 70% of which are singletons. V was clipped by 2 bases and J by 8 bases; unmatched bases: 2. CDR1 and CDR2 from the germline V gene are MNHEY and SVGAGI. The CDR3 covers 13 residues. The sample's treatment: oral pan-JAK inhibitor, 5-10 mg twice daily. The receptor's source is a human donor with alopecia areata. The input for sequencing was CD4+ T cells sorted from blood, taken between weeks 49 and 50, from a patient treated with tofacitinib. This chain links TRBV6-5 with TRBJ1-4; 7 bases line up with TRBD1. The CDR3 reads CASSYQQGEKLFF. The DNA for the CDR3 is TGTGCCAGCAGTTACCAACAGGGGGAAAAACTGTTTTTT.